This TCR beta chain was sequenced in a study of blood T cell repertoires in COVID-19. Study overall: The United States, Italy and Spain supplied acute and convalescent COVID-19 samples.

Data came from immunoSEQ multiplex PCR; TCRdb stores just in-frame clones and leaves some out. The sample consists of 200,000 to 250,000 clones, about 84% of them appearing once. This clone was observed a handful of times. The sequence was collected from a human donor in a cohort sampled during active COVID-19. The specimen was peripheral blood.

In DNA form, the CDR3 reads TGTGCCAGCAGCGTCTGGGGGGATGGTACCGGGGAGCTGTTTTTT. Translation gives CASSVWGDGTGELFF. The V gene is TRBV9, the J gene TRBJ2-2, with D possibly being TRBD2 (6 bases). The CDR3 covers 15 residues. V gave up 2 bases and J gave up 5 bases, with 13 bases separating them. The germline V gene encodes CDR1 SGDLS and CDR2 YYNGEE.